What follows are 19 T cell receptor beta chains derived from one specimen sequenced in a study of vaccination and CD4 T cells after COVID-19 (dated by TCRdb to 2021 to 2024). No cognate antigen is known for these TCRs. Explained via the paper, the treatment or condition label denotes: roughly 11-day PBMC culture with coronavirus spike peptide pools or control peptides (ViraFEST assay). The library was prepared using PCR. Sequenced on an Illumina iSeq 100. DNA from cultured CD4+ T cells was subjected to TCR sequencing with the Oncomine TCR Beta short-read assay at the Johns Hopkins FTIC core. TCRdb's own reprocessing of the public reads used fastp at Q25 and MiXCR and kept productive beta chains. Each entry is one CDR3 protein sequence, shown with its most common DNA and genes. The table for this sample lists about 15,000 distinct CDR3 sequences; 55% to 75% of them were counted only once. The ten biggest clones cover about 10% of the sample.

Sequencing was carried out using CD4+ T cells from blood, cultured in vitro. The receptors derive from a human donor who had recovered from COVID-19.

The V and J genes are TRBV24-1 and TRBJ2-3, with D perhaps being TRBD1 or TRBD2 (5 bases each). CDR3 length: 16 amino acids. Trimming shortened V by 2 bases and J by 5 bases, and 16 bases separated the two germline ends. The V gene's germline CDR1 is KGHDR and CDR2 SFDVKD. The CDR3 spells CATSDSPLGVKDTQYF. Written as DNA, the CDR3 is TGTGCCACCAGTGATTCCCCCTTGGGGGTGAAAGATACGCAGTATTTT.

Of note for this clonotype: At one end, the junction sequence differs from germline, possibly due to a read error. The J gene is TRBJ2-5, the V gene TRBV6-4, with 9 bases lining up with TRBD2. Germline V gene data show CDR1 as MRHNA and CDR2 as SNTAGT. The CDR3 has 11 residues. CDR3 in DNA: TGCCTACGGCGGGGGGGAGAGACCCAGTACTTC. As protein: CLRRGGETQYF.

The rearrangement joins TRBV6-1 to TRBJ2-6; TRBD1 is a possible D gene (5 bases). CDR3 length: 18 amino acids. V was clipped by 7 bases and J by 1 base, with 20 bases between them. Per the germline V gene, CDR1 is MNHNS and CDR2 is SASEGT. The CDR3 sequence is CASKVRARSGSGANVLTF. The DNA of the CDR3 is TGTGCCAGCAAGGTCAGGGCACGGTCTGGGTCTGGGGCCAACGTCCTGACTTTC.

This clonotype came up a few times. The chain uses TRBV7-3 and TRBJ2-7; TRBD1 matches 7 bases. Germline lookup yields CDR1 SGHTA and CDR2 FQGTGA. The CDR3 is 15 residues long. Trimming at V came to 5 bases and at J to 3 bases, leaving 10 bases not matched to a gene. The CDR3 nucleotides read TGTGCCAGCAGCGTGTCCGGGACAGAAGGCTACGAGCAGTACTTC. It specifies CASSVSGTEGYEQYF. Full variable domain (missing parts from reference TRBV7-3 and TRBJ2-7): GAGVSQTPSNKVTEKGKYVELRCDPISGHTALYWYRQSLGQGPEFLIYFQGTGAADDSGLPNDRFFAVRPEGSVSTLKIQRTERGDSAVYLCASSVSGTEGYEQYFGPGTRLTVT.

This clonotype was observed a handful of times. V gene TRBV30 combines with J gene TRBJ2-1; 8 bases fit TRBD1. The CDR3 has 12 residues. V shed 2 bases, J shed 9 bases, and the junction held 3 bases outside the gene matches. The germline CDR1 and CDR2 sequences are GTSNPN and SVGIG (reference sequence). The CDR3 region is CAWSSQGGEQFF. The CDR3, as DNA: TGTGCCTGGAGTTCACAGGGGGGTGAGCAGTTCTTC.

The V gene is TRBV20-1, the J gene TRBJ1-2, with unresolved D. Germline V gene sequence: CDR1 DFQATT, CDR2 SNEGSKA (reference sequence). Trimming removed 0 bases from V and 13 bases from J, with 18 bases in between. This CDR3 region has 13 residues. CDR3 nucleotide sequence: TGCAGTGCTAGAGATCAGAAGGGCCCGGTAGGCACCTTC. This encodes CSARDQKGPVGTF.

This clonotype occurred once. V gene TRBV12-3 or TRBV12-4 combines with J gene TRBJ2-7, with 7 bases matching TRBD1. J lost 2 bases, V lost 5 bases, and 6 bases had no gene match. This CDR3 has 14 residues. The CDR3 loop is CASSNGQVTYEQYF. Here the CDR3 DNA reads TGTGCCAGCAGTAACGGACAGGTAACCTACGAGCAGTACTTC.

The V call is TRBV7-9, the J call TRBJ2-1; D is possibly TRBD2 (6 bases). Trimming cost V 2 bases and J 0 bases, with 8 bases left between them. The CDR3 has 15 residues. The V gene's germline CDR1 is SEHNR and CDR2 FQNEAQ (reference sequence). The CDR3 DNA sequence: TGTGCCAGCAGCTTACGGGGGAGCTCCTACAATGAGCAGTTCTTC. It is translated as CASSLRGSSYNEQFF.

The gene calls are TRBV20-1 and TRBJ2-5, with D possibly TRBD2 on 6 matching bases. The ends were cut back, 6 bases at V and 4 bases at J, with 18 bases in the middle. Per the germline V gene, CDR1 is DFQATT and CDR2 is SNEGSKA (reference sequence). This CDR3 has 14 residues. CDR3 in DNA: TGCAGTGCCAGACGCGGGGAAGGTGGAGAGACCCAGTACTTC. Its protein product is CSARRGEGGETQYF.

This chain joins TRBV24-1 and TRBJ1-2; tentatively, D is TRBD1 (5 bases). The germline CDR1 and CDR2 sequences are KGHDR and SFDVKD. Trimming left V 12 bases short and J 9 bases short, with 22 bases between. This CDR3 contains 13 residues. This chain's CDR3 is CAAQGRGTNRYTF. CDR3 bases: TGTGCCGCCCAGGGAAGGGGCACTAACCGCTACACCTTC.

This chain uses TRBV19 with TRBJ2-1, with D possibly TRBD2 on 5 matching bases. The CDR3 totals 17 residues. V shed 6 bases and J shed 0 bases, with 18 bases lying between them. CDR1 LNHDA and CDR2 SQIVND come from the germline V gene (reference sequence). CDR3 DNA: TGTGCCAGTAGAGGCCTTTTGGGAGCGGACTCCTACAATGAGCAGTTCTTC. Its translation: CASRGLLGADSYNEQFF.

The rearrangement uses TRBV30 and TRBJ1-5, with TRBD1 as a possible D gene (6 bases). From germline, CDR1 is GTSNPN and CDR2 SVGIG (reference sequence). Trimming pared 3 bases from V and 5 bases from J, leaving 14 bases between. The CDR3 is 14 residues long. The CDR3 nucleotides read TGTGCCTGGAGGGGAGTCGACAGGTATCAGCCCCAGCATTTT. It codes for CAWRGVDRYQPQHF.

The chain is built from TRBV24-1 and TRBJ2-1; D is perhaps TRBD2 (5 bases). Germline CDR1 KGHDR, CDR2 SFDVKD. This CDR3 has 15 residues. V was clipped by 7 bases and J by 7 bases, with 19 bases between them. As DNA, the CDR3 is TGTGCCACCAGGGGAGCAAACGGAGACTTTAATGAGCAGTTCTTC. This encodes CATRGANGDFNEQFF.

The chain is built from TRBV30 and TRBJ2-3; D is unclear. The CDR3 is 14 amino acids. Per the germline V gene, CDR1 is GTSNPN and CDR2 is SVGIG (reference sequence). With 4 bases removed from V and 0 bases from J, the gap between germline ends came to 11 bases. CDR3 protein: CAWTPGPSTDTQYF. The DNA for the CDR3 is TGTGCCTGGACCCCCGGCCCCAGCACAGATACGCAGTATTTT.

This clonotype was seen a few times. The chain uses TRBV20-1 and TRBJ2-3; 10 bases align to TRBD2. Losses at the gene ends were 6 bases for V and 1 base for J; bases not matched to a gene: 4. There are 14 residues in the CDR3. The germline gives CDR1 DFQATT, CDR2 SNEGSKA (reference sequence). The DNA for the CDR3 is TGCAGTGCCCACACTAGCGGGGGCACAGATACGCAGTATTTT. This encodes CSAHTSGGTDTQYF.

The chain carries TRBV12-3 or TRBV12-4 and TRBJ1-2; D is unclear. V was clipped by 5 bases and J by 8 bases, with 12 bases between them. CDR3 length equals 12 residues. The DNA of the CDR3 is TGTGCCAGCAGTCCTGGTGGAGGAGGCTACACCTTC. This sequence encodes CASSPGGGGYTF.

This chain uses TRBV11-2 with TRBJ2-1, with D perhaps TRBD1 (6 bases). Germline values: CDR1 SGHAT, CDR2 FQNNGV. V was pared by 5 bases and J by 1 base, with 12 bases between. The CDR3 totals 15 residues. Here the CDR3 reads CASSPGQLSYNEQFF. The CDR3 DNA reads TGTGCCAGCAGCCCCGGACAGCTGTCCTACAATGAGCAGTTCTTC.

The chain links TRBV7-2 to TRBJ2-2, with 11 bases aligning to TRBD2. Germline V gives CDR1 SGHTA, CDR2 FQGNSA. The CDR3 spans 17 residues. V was clipped by 0 bases and J by 4 bases; unmatched bases: 4. The DNA of the CDR3 is TGTGCCAGCAGCTTAGCGAGGCTAGCGGGAGGCACCGGGGAGCTGTTTTTT. It translates to CASSLARLAGGTGELFF.

The chain employs TRBV20-1 and TRBJ2-4, with D tentatively TRBD1 (6 bases). The germline gives CDR1 DFQATT, CDR2 SNEGSKA (reference sequence). V was trimmed by 1 base and J by 7 bases, leaving 14 bases between them. This CDR3 spans 14 amino acids. The CDR3 sequence: CSARGGRGENIQYF. For the CDR3, the DNA is TGCAGTGCTAGAGGAGGCAGGGGCGAGAACATTCAGTACTTC.